The next 8 T cell receptor beta chains were all read from a single sample in a study of cytomegalovirus exposure and HLA in healthy donors. It was with 60 Vbeta and 13 Jbeta primers that the PCR ran. Generated by immunoSEQ multiplex PCR, the TCRdb table keeps only in-frame clones and is missing some. This table has under 90,000 clones, roughly 80% appearing once. The specimen was PBMCs. The receptors were gathered from a man between 35 and 55 years old in good health and CMV-seronegative.

A few counts support this clone. V gene TRBV19 combines with J gene TRBJ1-1; D uncertain. Germline CDR1 is LNHDA and CDR2 is SQIVND (reference sequence). V lost 6 bases and J 3 bases, leaving 14 bases between the germline ends. This CDR3 region has 14 residues. The CDR3 is CASSASFRDTEAFF. The CDR3 coding sequence is TGTGCCAGTAGCGCCAGCTTCCGGGACACTGAAGCTTTCTTT. Supplemented by reference TRBV19 and TRBJ1-1, the full variable domain reads DGGITQSPKYLFRKEGQNVTLSCEQNLNHDAMYWYRQDPGQGLRLIYYSQIVNDFQKGDIAEGYSVSREKKESFPLTVTSAQKNPTAFYLCASSASFRDTEAFFGQGTRLTVV.

The gene calls are TRBV23-1 and TRBJ2-7; D remains ambiguous. TRBV23-1 has ORF status, its function being uncertain. The CDR3 has 13 residues. V was shortened by 7 bases and J by 0 bases, with 10 bases between the two germline ends. In DNA form, the CDR3 reads TGCGCCAGCACCCTCAACTTCTCCTACGAGCAGTACTTC. This encodes CASTLNFSYEQYF.

This chain connects TRBV10-1 to TRBJ1-2; weak D call: TRBD1 (5 bases). V was shortened by 3 bases and J by 7 bases, with 18 bases between the two germline ends. Germline V gives CDR1 WNHNN, CDR2 SYGVQD (reference sequence). The CDR3 consists of 15 residues. The CDR3 DNA reads TGCGCCAGCAGTGAAGAGAAGAAACGGGGGAGTGGCTACACCTTC. It yields the protein CASSEEKKRGSGYTF.

The V call is TRBV19, the J call TRBJ1-3; the D gene is possibly TRBD1 (6 bases). The CDR3 consists of 15 residues. The germline gives CDR1 LNHDA, CDR2 SQIVND (reference sequence). Trimming cost V 5 bases and J 4 bases, with 15 bases left between them. CDR3 nucleotides: TGTGCCAGTAGTCGTCTGGACAGATGGGGAAACACCATATATTTT. It translates to CASSRLDRWGNTIYF. Drawing the rest from reference TRBV19 and TRBJ1-3, the complete variable domain is DGGITQSPKYLFRKEGQNVTLSCEQNLNHDAMYWYRQDPGQGLRLIYYSQIVNDFQKGDIAEGYSVSREKKESFPLTVTSAQKNPTAFYLCASSRLDRWGNTIYFGEGSWLTVV.

This clone was detected a few times. V usage is TRBV10-2 and J usage is TRBJ1-3, with D possibly being TRBD1 (5 bases). Germline V gene lookup returns CDR1 WSHSY and CDR2 SAAADI. The length of the CDR3 is 14 residues. V gave up 6 bases and J gave up 0 bases, with 9 bases separating them. The CDR3 reads CASSQGVSGNTIYF. The CDR3, as DNA: TGCGCCAGCAGCCAGGGCGTCTCTGGAAACACCATATATTTT.

This chain uses TRBV11-3 with TRBJ1-1, with 7 bases fitting TRBD1. Per the germline V gene, CDR1 is SGHNT and CDR2 is YENEEA. The trim removed 1 base at V and 0 bases at J, leaving 11 bases unmatched. The CDR3 extends over 18 amino acids. CDR3 DNA sequence: TGTGCCAGCAGCTTAGGATTTCCAGGGGGTAACATGAACACTGAAGCTTTCTTT. Its translation is CASSLGFPGGNMNTEAFF. Filled out from reference TRBV11-3 and TRBJ1-1, the complete variable domain reads EAGVVQSPRYKIIEKKQPVAFWCNPISGHNTLYWYLQNLGQGPELLIRYENEEAVDDSQLPKDRFSAERLKGVDSTLKIQPAELGDSAVYLCASSLGFPGGNMNTEAFFGQGTRLTVV.

The chain carries TRBV5-1 and TRBJ2-3; maybe TRBD2 (5 bases). Germline CDR1 is SGHRS and CDR2 is YFSETQ. Between the trimmed V and J ends, which lost 1 base and 4 bases, there was a span of 10 bases. This CDR3 has 14 residues. In DNA form, the CDR3 reads TGCGCCAGCAGCTTGTTGGAGGCCGCAGATACGCAGTATTTT. This sequence encodes CASSLLEAADTQYF.

The genes are TRBV11-2 and TRBJ1-2; 7 nucleotides align to TRBD1. This CDR3 comprises 15 residues. Germline loops: CDR1 SGHAT, CDR2 FQNNGV. V gave up 1 base and J gave up 1 base; unmatched junction bases: 3. As DNA, the CDR3 is TGTGCCAGCAGCTTAGCCCAGGGGGGTAACTATGGCTACACCTTC. Translating gives CASSLAQGGNYGYTF.